This T cell receptor beta chain was identified in a study of OX40 agonist ivuxolimab in advanced cancers. Study at large: Age averaged around 60 years (range about 23 to 80), and 80% to 90% were male.

The method was immunoSEQ multiplex PCR; TCRdb's version includes in-frame clones alone and lacks a portion of them. Of 30,000 to 45,000 clones detected, about 87% appear once; the ten largest clones hold roughly 30%. As concerns this clone: Its antigen remains unidentified.

Study-level results: Among the lowest levels of clonal expansion were found in partial responders at 0.1-3.0 mg/kg. Both blood CD4+ and CD8+ T cells showed clonal growth by week 6 at 0.1 to 3.0 mg/kg.

The germline gives CDR1 SEHNR, CDR2 FQNEAQ (reference sequence). V gave up 5 bases and J gave up 5 bases; unmatched junction bases: 10. The CDR3 spans 15 residues. Sequenced material: CD4+ or CD8+ T cells sorted from blood, taken in a trial of the OX40 agonist ivuxolimab. The gene calls are TRBV7-9 and TRBJ2-5; 8 nucleotides agree with TRBD2. This clonotype originated in an adult with an advanced solid tumor such as melanoma, head and neck, liver or kidney cancer. This CDR3 is CASSRTSPRRETQYF. As DNA, the CDR3 is TGTGCCAGCAGCCGGACTAGCCCGCGCCGGGAGACCCAGTACTTC.